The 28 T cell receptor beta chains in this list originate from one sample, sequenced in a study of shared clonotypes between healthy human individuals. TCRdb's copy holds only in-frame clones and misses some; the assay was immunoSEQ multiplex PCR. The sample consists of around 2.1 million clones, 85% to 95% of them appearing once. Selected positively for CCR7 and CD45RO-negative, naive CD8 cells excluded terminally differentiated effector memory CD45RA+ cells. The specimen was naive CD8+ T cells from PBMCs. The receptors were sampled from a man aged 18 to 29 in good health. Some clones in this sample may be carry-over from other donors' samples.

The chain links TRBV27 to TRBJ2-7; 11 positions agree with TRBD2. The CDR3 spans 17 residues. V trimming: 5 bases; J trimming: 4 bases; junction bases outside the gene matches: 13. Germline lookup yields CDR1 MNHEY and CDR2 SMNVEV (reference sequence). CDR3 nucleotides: TGTGCCAGCAGTGTTAGCGGGAGGGCTCTAAAACCTTACGAGCAGTACTTC. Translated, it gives CASSVSGRALKPYEQYF.

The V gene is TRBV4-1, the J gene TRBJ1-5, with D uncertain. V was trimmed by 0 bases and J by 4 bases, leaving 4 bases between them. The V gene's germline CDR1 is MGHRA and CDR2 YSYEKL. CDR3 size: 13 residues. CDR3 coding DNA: TGCGCCAGCAGCCAAGACGAAAATCAGCCCCAGCATTTT. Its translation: CASSQDENQPQHF.

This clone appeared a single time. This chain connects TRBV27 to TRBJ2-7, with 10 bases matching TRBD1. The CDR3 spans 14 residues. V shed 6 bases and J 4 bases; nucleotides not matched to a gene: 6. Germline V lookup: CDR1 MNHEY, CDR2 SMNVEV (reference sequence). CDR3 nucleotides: TGTGCCAGCAGCTTGACAGGGGGCAGGTACGAGCAGTACTTC. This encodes CASSLTGGRYEQYF.

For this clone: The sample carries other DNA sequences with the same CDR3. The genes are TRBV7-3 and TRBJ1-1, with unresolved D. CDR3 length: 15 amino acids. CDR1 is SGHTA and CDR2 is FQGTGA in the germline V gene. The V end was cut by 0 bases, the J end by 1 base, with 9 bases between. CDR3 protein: CASSLTGGQNTEAFF. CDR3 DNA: TGTGCCAGCAGCTTAACGGGTGGGCAGAACACTGAAGCTTTCTTT.

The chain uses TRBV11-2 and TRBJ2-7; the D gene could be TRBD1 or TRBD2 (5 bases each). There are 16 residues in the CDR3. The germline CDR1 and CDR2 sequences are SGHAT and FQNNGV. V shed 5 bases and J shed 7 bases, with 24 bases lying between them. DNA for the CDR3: TGTGCCAGCAGCCCAAACCTGGGCAGGGACCTAAGGGAGCAGTACTTC. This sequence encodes CASSPNLGRDLREQYF.

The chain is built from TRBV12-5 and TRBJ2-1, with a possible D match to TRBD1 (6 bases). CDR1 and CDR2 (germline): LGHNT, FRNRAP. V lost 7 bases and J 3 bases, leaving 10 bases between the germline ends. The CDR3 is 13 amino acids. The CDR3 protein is CASVGGNYNEQFF. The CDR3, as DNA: TGTGCTAGTGTAGGGGGAAACTACAATGAGCAGTTCTTC.

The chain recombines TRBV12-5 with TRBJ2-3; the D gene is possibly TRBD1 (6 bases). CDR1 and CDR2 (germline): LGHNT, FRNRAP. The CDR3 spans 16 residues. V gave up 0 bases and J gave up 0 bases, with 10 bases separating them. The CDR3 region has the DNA TGTGCTAGTGGTTTGGTATGGGGGCTGAGCACAGATACGCAGTATTTT. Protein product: CASGLVWGLSTDTQYF. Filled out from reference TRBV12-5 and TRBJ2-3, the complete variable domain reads DARVTQTPRHKVTEMGQEVTMRCQPILGHNTVFWYRQTMMQGLELLAYFRNRAPLDDSGMPKDRFSAEMPDATLATLKIQPSEPRDSAVYFCASGLVWGLSTDTQYFGPGTRLTVL.

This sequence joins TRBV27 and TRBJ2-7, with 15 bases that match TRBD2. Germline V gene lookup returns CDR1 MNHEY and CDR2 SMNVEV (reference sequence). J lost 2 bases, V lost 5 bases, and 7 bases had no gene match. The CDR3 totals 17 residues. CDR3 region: CASSTGTSGRSAYEQYF. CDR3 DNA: TGTGCCAGCAGTACCGGGACTAGCGGGAGGTCCGCCTACGAGCAGTACTTC.

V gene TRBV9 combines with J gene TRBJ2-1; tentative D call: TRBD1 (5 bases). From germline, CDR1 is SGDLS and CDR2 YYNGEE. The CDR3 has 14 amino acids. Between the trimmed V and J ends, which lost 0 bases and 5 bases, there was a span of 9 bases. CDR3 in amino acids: CASSVEGYDNEQFF. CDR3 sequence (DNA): TGTGCCAGCAGCGTAGAGGGGTATGACAATGAGCAGTTCTTC.

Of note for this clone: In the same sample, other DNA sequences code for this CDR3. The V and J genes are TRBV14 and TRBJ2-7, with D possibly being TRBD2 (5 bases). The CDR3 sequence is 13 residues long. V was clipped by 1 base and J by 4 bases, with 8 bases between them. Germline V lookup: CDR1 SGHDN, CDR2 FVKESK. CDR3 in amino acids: CASSQVRGYEQYF. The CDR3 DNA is TGTGCCAGCAGCCAAGTTCGCGGGTACGAGCAGTACTTC.

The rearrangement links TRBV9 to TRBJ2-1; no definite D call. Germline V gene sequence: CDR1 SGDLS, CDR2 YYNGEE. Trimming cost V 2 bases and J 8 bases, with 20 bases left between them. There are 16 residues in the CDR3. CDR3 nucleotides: TGTGCCAGCAGCGTCCAGACCAAGCAGGTTGTCGATGAGCAGTTCTTC. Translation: CASSVQTKQVVDEQFF.

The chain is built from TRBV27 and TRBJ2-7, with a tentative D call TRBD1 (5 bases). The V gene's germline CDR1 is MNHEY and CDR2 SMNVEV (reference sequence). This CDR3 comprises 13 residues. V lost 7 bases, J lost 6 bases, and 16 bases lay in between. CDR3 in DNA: TGTGCCAGCAAGGGGATCGTTAAGAGCGAGCAGTACTTC. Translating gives CASKGIVKSEQYF.

In nucleotides, the CDR3 is TGTGCCAGCAGCGGGGGAGATAGCTCCAATGAGCAGTTCTTC. This sequence encodes CASSGGDSSNEQFF. The V and J genes are TRBV13 and TRBJ2-1; D tentatively reads TRBD1 or TRBD2 (5 bases each). The germline V gene encodes CDR1 PRHDT and CDR2 FYEKMQ (reference sequence). The CDR3 covers 14 residues. V was clipped by 5 bases and J by 6 bases, with 14 bases between them.

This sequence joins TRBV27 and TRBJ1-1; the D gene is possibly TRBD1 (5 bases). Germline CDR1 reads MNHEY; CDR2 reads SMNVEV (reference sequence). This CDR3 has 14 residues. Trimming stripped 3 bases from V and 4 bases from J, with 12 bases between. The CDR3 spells CASSFSQGRTEAFF. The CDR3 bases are TGTGCCAGCAGTTTCAGTCAGGGACGCACTGAAGCTTTCTTT.

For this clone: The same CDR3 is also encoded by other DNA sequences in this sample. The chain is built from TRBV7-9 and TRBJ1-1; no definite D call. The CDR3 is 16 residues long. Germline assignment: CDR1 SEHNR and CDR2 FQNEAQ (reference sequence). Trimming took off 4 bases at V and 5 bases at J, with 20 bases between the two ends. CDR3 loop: CASSSPYRAQNTEAFF. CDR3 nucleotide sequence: TGTGCCAGCAGCTCCCCTTACCGGGCCCAGAATACTGAAGCTTTCTTT.

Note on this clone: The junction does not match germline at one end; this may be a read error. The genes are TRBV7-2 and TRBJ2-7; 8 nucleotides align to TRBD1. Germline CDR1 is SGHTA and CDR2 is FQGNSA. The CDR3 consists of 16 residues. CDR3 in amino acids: CASSPHHTGQAYEQCF. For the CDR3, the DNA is TGTGCCAGCAGCCCCCACCACACGGGACAGGCCTACGAGCAGTGCTTC.

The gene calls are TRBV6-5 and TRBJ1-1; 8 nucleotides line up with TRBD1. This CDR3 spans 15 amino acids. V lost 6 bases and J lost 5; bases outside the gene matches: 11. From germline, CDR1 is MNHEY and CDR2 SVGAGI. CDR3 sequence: CASSDPDRARTEAFF. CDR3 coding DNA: TGTGCCAGCAGCGACCCGGACAGGGCGCGGACTGAAGCTTTCTTT.

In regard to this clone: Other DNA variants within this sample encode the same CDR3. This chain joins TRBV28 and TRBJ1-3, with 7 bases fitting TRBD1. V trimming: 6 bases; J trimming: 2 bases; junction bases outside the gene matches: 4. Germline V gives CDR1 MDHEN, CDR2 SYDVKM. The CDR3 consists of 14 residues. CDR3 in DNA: TGTGCCAGCAGCGAGACAGGGACTGGAAACACCATATATTTT. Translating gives CASSETGTGNTIYF. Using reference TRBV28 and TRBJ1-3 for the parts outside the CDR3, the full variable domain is DVKVTQSSRYLVKRTGEKVFLECVQDMDHENMFWYRQDPGLGLRLIYFSYDVKMKEKGDIPEGYSVSREKKERFSLILESASTNQTSMYLCASSETGTGNTIYFGEGSWLTVV.

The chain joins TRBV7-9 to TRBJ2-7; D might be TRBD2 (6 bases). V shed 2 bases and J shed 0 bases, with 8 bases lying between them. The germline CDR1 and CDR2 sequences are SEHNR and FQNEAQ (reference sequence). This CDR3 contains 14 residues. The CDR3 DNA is TGTGCCAGCAGCTTAACGGACTACTCCTACGAGCAGTACTTC. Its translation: CASSLTDYSYEQYF.

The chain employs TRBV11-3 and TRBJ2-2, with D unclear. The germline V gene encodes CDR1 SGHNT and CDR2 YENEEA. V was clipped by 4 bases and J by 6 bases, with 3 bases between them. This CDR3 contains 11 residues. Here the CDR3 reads CASSSAGELFF. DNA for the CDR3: TGTGCCAGCAGCTCGGCCGGGGAGCTGTTTTTT.

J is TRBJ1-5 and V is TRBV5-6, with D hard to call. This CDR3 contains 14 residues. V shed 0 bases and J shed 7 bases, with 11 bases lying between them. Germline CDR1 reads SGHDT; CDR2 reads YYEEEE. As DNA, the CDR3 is TGTGCCAGCAGCTTGGCGCCCTCGGGGCAGCCCCAGCATTTT. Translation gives CASSLAPSGQPQHF.

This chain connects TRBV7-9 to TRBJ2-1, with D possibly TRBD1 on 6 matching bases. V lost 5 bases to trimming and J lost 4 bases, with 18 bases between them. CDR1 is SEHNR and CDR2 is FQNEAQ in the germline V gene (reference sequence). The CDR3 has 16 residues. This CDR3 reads CASSPPRDGQYNEQFF. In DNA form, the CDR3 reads TGTGCCAGCAGCCCGCCAAGAGATGGACAGTACAATGAGCAGTTCTTC.

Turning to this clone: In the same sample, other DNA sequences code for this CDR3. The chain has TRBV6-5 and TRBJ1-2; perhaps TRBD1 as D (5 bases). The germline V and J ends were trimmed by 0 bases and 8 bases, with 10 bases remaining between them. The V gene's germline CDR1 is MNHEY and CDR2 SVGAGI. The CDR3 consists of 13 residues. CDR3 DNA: TGTGCCAGCAGTTACTCAGGAGGGGACGGCTACACCTTC. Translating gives CASSYSGGDGYTF.

CDR3 residues: CASSFRGWGNTIYF. The CDR3 region has the DNA TGTGCCAGCAGTTTTCGGGGGTGGGGAAACACCATATATTTT. This chain links TRBV28 with TRBJ1-3, with D tentatively TRBD1 (5 bases). Per germline, CDR1 MDHEN and CDR2 SYDVKM. The CDR3 covers 14 residues. The V end lost 3 bases, the J end lost 4 bases, and 10 bases lay between the germline ends.

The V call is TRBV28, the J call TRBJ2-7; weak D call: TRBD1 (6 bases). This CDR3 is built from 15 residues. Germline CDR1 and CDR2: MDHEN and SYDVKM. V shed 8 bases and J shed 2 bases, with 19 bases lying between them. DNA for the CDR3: TGTGCCAGCGGGGCCAGGGGCGAGGGGCCCTACGAGCAGTACTTC. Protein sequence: CASGARGEGPYEQYF.

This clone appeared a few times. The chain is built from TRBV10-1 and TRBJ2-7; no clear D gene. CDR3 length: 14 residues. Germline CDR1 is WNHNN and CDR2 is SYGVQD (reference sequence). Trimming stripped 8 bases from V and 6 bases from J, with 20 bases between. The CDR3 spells CASGPGEEAREQYF. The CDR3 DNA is TGCGCCAGCGGCCCGGGCGAAGAGGCTCGCGAGCAGTACTTC.

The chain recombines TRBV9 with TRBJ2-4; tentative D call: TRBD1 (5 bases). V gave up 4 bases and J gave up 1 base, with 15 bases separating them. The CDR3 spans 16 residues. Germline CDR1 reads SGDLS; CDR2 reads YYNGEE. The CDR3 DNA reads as TGTGCCAGCAGCCCACCTTCAGGGCGGGCCAAAAACATTCAGTACTTC. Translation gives CASSPPSGRAKNIQYF.

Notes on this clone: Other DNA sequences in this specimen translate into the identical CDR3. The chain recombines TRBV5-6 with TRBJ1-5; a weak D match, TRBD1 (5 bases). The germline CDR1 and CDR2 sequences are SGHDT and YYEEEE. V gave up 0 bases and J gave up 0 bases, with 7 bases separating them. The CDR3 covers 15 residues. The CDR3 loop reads CASSLGQYSNQPQHF. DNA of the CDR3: TGTGCCAGCAGCTTGGGACAGTATAGCAATCAGCCCCAGCATTTT.